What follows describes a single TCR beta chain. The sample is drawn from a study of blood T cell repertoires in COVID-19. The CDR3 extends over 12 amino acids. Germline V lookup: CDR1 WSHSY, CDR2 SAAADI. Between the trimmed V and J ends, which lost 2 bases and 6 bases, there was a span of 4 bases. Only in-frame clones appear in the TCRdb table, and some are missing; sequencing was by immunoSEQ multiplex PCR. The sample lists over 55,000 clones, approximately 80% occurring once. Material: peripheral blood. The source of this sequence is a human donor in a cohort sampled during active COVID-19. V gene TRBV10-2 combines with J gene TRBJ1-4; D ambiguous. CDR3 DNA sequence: TGCGCCAGCAGTGAGGAGCATGAAAAACTGTTTTTT. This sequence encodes CASSEEHEKLFF.